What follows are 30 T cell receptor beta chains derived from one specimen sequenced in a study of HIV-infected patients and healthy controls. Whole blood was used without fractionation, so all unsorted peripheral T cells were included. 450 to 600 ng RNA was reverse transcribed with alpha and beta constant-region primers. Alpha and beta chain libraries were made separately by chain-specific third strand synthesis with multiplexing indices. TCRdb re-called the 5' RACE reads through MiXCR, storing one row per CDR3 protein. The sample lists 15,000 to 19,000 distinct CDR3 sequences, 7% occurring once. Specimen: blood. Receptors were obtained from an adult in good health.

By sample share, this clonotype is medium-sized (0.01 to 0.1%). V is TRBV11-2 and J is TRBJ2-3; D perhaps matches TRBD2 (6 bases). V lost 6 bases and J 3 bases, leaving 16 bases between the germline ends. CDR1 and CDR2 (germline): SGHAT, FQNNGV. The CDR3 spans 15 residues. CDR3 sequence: CASSKGLPGTDTQYF. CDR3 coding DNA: TGTGCCAGCAGTAAAGGACTACCCGGTACAGATACGCAGTATTTT.

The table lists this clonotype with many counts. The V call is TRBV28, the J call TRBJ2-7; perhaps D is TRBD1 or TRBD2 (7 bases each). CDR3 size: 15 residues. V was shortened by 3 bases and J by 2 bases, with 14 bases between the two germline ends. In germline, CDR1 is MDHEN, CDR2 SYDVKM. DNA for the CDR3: TGTGCCAGCAGTTTTTCGCAGGGGGGGCCCTACGAGCAGTACTTC. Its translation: CASSFSQGGPYEQYF. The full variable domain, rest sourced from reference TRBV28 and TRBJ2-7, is DVKVTQSSRYLVKRTGEKVFLECVQDMDHENMFWYRQDPGLGLRLIYFSYDVKMKEKGDIPEGYSVSREKKERFSLILESASTNQTSMYLCASSFSQGGPYEQYFGPGTRLTVT.

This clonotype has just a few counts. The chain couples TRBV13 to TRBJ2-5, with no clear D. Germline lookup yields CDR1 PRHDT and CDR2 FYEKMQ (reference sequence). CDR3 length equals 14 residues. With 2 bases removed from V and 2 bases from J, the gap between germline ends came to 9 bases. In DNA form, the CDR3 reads TGTGCCAGCAGCTTACGGGTGGATCAAGAGACCCAGTACTTC. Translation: CASSLRVDQETQYF. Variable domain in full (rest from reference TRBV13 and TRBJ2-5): AAGVIQSPRHLIKEKRETATLKCYPIPRHDTVYWYQQGPGQDPQFLISFYEKMQSDKGSIPDRFSAQQFSDYHSELNMSSLELGDSALYFCASSLRVDQETQYFGPGTRLLVL.

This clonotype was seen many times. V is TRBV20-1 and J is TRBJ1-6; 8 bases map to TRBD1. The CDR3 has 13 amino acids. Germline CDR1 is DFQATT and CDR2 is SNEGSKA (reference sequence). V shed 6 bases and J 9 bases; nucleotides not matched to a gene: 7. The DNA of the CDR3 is TGCAGTGCACCGGACAGGGCGAGTTCACCCCTCCACTTT. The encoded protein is CSAPDRASSPLHF.

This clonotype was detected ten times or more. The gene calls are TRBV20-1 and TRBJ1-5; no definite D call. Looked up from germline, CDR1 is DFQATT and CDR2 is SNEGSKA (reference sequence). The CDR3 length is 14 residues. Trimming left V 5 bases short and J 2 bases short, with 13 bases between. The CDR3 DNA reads TGCAGTGCTGGGATCACCGGGGGCAATCAGCCCCAGCATTTT. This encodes CSAGITGGNQPQHF.

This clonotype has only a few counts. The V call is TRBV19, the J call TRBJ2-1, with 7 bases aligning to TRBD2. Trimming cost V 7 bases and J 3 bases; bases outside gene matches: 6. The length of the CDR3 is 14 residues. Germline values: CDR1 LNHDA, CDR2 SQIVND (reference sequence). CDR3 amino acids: CASKGLADYNEQFF. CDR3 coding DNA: TGTGCCAGTAAGGGTCTAGCGGACTACAATGAGCAGTTCTTC.

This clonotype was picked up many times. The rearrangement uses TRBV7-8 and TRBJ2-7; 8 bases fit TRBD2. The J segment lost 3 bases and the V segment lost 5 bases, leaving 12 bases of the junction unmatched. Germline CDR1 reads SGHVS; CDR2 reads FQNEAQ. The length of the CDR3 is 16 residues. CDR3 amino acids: CASSPEEAGTSYEQYF. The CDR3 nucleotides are TGTGCCAGCAGCCCAGAGGAAGCCGGGACTAGCTACGAGCAGTACTTC.

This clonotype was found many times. CDR3: CSVFKTGIGTEAFF. CDR3 DNA sequence: TGCAGTGTATTCAAAACAGGGATTGGGACTGAAGCTTTCTTT. This chain links TRBV20-1 with TRBJ1-1; the D gene is possibly TRBD1 (6 bases). The V gene lost 7 bases and the J gene lost 5 bases, with 20 bases spanning the gap. Germline CDR1 DFQATT, CDR2 SNEGSKA (reference sequence). The CDR3 is made up of 14 amino acids.

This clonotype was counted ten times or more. Here the CDR3 reads CASIHDGASGPPSRETQYF. The CDR3 nucleotides are TGTGCCAGCATCCACGATGGGGCTAGCGGACCACCCTCGAGGGAGACCCAGTACTTC. The chain has TRBV7-9 and TRBJ2-5, with 7 bases matching TRBD2. Trimming at V came to 7 bases and at J to 5 bases, leaving 25 bases not matched to a gene. The CDR3 is 19 residues long. Germline V gives CDR1 SEHNR, CDR2 FQNEAQ (reference sequence).

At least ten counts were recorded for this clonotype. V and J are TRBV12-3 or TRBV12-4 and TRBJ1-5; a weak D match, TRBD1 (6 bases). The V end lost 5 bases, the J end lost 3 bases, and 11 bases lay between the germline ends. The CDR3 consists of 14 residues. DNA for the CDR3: TGTGCCAGCAGTCCCCAGGGGATCAATCAGCCCCAGCATTTT. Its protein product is CASSPQGINQPQHF.

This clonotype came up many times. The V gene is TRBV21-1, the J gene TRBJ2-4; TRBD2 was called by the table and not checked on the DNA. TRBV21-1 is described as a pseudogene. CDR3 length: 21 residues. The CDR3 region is CASSKARCQGHNGRRKNIQYF. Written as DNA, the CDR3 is TGTGCCAGCAGCAAAGCAAGGTGTCAGGGCCATAATGGTAGGCGCAAAAACATTCAGTACTTC.

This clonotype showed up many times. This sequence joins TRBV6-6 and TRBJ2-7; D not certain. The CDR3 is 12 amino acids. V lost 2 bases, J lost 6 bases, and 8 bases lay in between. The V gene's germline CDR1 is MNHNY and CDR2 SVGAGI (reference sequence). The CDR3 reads CASSYAAFEQYF. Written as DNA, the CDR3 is TGTGCCAGCAGTTACGCCGCTTTCGAGCAGTACTTC.

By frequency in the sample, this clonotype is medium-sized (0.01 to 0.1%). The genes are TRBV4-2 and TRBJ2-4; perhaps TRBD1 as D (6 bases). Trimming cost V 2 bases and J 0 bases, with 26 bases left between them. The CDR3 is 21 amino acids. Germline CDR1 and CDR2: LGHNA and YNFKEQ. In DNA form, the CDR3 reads TGTGCCAGCAGCCAACCGTTGACAGGATCCTACCCCATTCTAGCCAAAAACATTCAGTACTTC. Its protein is CASSQPLTGSYPILAKNIQYF.

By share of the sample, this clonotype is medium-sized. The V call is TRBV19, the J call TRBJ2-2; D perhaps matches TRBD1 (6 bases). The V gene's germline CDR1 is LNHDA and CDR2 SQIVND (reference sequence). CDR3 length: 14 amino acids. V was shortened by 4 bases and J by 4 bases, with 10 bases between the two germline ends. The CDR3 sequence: CASSRQVVTGELFF. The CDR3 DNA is TGTGCCAGTAGTAGACAGGTGGTCACCGGGGAGCTGTTTTTT.

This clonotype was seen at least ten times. The CDR3 is CASSLATASGNEQFF. The DNA for the CDR3 is TGTGCCAGCAGCTTAGCCACGGCTAGCGGCAATGAGCAGTTCTTC. The V call is TRBV11-3, the J call TRBJ2-1, with 7 bases aligning to TRBD2. With V trimmed by 1 base and J by 6 bases, 6 bases remained unmatched. This CDR3 has 15 amino acids. Germline CDR1 and CDR2: SGHNT and YENEEA.

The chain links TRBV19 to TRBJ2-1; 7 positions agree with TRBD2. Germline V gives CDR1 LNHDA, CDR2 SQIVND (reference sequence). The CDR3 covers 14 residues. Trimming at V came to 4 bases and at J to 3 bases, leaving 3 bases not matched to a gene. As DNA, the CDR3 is TGTGCCAGTAGTAAGGGCGGGAGCTACAATGAGCAGTTCTTC. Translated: CASSKGGSYNEQFF.

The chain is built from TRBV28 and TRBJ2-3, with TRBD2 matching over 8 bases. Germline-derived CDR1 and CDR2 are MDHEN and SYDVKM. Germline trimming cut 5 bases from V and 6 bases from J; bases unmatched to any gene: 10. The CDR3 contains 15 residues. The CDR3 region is CASSPAGTRSDTQYF. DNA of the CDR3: TGTGCCAGCAGTCCCGCCGGGACTAGGTCTGATACGCAGTATTTT.

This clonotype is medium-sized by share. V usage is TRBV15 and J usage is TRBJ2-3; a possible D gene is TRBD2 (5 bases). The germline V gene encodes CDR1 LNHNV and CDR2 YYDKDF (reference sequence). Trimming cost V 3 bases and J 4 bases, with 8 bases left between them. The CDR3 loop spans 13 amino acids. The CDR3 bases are TGTGCCACCAGCAGTCGGCGGGCAGATACGCAGTATTTT. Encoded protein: CATSSRRADTQYF.

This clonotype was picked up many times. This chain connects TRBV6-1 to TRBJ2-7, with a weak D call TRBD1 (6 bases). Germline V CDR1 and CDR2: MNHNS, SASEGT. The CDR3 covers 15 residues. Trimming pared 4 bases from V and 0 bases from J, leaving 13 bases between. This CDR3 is CASSAGWGPSYEQYF. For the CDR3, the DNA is TGTGCCAGCAGTGCCGGATGGGGGCCCTCCTACGAGCAGTACTTC.

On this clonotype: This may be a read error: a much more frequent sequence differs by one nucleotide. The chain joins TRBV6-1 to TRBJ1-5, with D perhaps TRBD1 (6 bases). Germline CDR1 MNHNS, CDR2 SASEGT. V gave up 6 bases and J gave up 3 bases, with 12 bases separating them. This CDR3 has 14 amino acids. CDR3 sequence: CASRGTWYNQPQHF. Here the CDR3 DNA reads TGTGCCAGCAGAGGGACATGGTACAATCAGCCCCAGCATTTT.

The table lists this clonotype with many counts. The CDR3 here is CASSPDVDQPQHF. The CDR3 coding sequence is TGTGCCAGCAGTCCGGACGTTGATCAGCCCCAGCATTTT. This sequence joins TRBV5-4 and TRBJ1-5; no definite D call. Looked up from germline, CDR1 is SGHNT and CDR2 is YYREEE (reference sequence). The CDR3 spans 13 residues. V lost 5 bases, J lost 5 bases, and 11 bases lay in between. Together with reference TRBV5-4 and TRBJ1-5, the CDR3 gives the full variable domain: ETGVTQSPTHLIKTRGQQVTLRCSSQSGHNTVSWYQQALGQGPQFIFQYYREEENGRGNFPPRFSGLQFPNYSSELNVNALELDDSALYLCASSPDVDQPQHFGDGTRLSIL.

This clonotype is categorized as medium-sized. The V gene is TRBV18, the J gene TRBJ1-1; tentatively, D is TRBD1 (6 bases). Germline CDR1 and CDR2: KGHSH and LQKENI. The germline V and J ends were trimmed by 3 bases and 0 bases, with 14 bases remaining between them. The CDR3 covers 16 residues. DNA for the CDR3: TGTGCCAGCTCACCCGACCACAGGGACATGAACACTGAAGCTTTCTTT. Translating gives CASSPDHRDMNTEAFF.

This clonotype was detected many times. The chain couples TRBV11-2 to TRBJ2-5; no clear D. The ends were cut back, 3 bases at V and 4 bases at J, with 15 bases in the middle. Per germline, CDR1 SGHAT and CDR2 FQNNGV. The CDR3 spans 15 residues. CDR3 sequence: CASSFPYRQRETQYF. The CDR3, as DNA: TGTGCCAGCAGCTTTCCTTACCGTCAGCGAGAGACCCAGTACTTC.

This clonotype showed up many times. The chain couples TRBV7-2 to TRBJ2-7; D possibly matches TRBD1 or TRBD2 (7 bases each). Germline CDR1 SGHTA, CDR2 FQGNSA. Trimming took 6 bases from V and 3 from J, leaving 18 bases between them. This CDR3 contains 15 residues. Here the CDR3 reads CASRTSGAGGYEQYF. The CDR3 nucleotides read TGTGCCAGCAGGACCAGCGGGGCAGGGGGCTACGAGCAGTACTTC. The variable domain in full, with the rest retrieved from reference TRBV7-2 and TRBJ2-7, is GAGVSQSPSNKVTEKGKDVELRCDPISGHTALYWYRQSLGQGLEFLIYFQGNSAPDKSGLPSDRFSAERTGGSVSTLTIQRTQQEDSAVYLCASRTSGAGGYEQYFGPGTRLTVT.

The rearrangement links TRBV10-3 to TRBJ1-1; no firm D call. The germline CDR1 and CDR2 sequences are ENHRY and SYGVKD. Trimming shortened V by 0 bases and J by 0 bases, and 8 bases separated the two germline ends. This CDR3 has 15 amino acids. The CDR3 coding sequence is TGTGCCATCAGTGAGTCTGGGAGGTTGAACACTGAAGCTTTCTTT. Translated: CAISESGRLNTEAFF.

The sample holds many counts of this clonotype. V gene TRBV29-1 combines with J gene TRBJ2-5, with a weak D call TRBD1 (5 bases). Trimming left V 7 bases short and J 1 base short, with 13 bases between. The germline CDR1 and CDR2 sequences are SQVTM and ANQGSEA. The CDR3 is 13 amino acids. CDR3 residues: CSARGGSQETQYF. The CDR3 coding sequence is TGCAGCGCAAGGGGTGGCAGCCAAGAGACCCAGTACTTC.

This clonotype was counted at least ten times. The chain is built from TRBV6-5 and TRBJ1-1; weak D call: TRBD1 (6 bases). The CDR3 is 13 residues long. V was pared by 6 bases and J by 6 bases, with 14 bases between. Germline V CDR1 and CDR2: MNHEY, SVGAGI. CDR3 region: CASRNRAYSEAFF. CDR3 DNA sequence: TGTGCCAGCAGAAACAGGGCTTATTCTGAAGCTTTCTTT.

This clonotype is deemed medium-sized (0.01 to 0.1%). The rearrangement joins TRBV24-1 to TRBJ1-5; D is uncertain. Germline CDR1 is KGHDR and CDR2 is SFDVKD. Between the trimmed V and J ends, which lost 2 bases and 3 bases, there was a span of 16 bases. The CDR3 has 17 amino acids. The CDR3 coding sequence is TGTGCCACCAGTGATTCCATGGACGGCACTTACAATCAGCCCCAGCATTTT. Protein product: CATSDSMDGTYNQPQHF.

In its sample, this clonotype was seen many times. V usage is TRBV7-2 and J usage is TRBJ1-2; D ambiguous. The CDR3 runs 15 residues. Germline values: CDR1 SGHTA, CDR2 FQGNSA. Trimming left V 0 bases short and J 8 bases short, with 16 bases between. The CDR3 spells CASSLAEGAGSGYTF. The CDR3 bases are TGTGCCAGCAGCTTAGCCGAGGGTGCGGGCTCCGGCTACACCTTC.

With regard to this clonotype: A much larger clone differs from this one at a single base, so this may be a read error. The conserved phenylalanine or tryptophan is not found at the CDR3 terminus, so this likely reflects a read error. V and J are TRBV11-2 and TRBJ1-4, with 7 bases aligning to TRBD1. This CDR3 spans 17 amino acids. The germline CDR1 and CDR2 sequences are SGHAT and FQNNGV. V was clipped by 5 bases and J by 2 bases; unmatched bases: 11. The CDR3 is CASSPGQAVSTNEKLFI. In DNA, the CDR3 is TGTGCCAGCAGCCCAGGACAGGCGGTATCGACTAATGAAAAACTGTTTATT.